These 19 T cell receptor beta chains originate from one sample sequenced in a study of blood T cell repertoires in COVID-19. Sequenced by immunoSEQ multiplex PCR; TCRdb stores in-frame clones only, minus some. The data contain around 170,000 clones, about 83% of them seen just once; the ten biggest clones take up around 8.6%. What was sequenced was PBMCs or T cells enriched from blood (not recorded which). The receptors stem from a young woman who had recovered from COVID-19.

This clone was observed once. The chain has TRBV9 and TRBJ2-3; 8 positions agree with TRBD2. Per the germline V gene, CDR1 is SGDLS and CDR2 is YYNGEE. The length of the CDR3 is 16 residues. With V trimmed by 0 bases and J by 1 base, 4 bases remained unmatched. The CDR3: CASSVAGTRGTDTQYF. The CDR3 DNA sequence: TGTGCCAGCAGCGTAGCCGGGACTAGAGGCACAGATACGCAGTATTTT.

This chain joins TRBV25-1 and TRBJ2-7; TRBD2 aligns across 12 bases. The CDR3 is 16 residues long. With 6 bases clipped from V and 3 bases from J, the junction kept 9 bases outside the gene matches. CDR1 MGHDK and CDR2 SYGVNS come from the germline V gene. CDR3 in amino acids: CASSDPGTSGFYEQYF. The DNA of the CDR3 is TGTGCCAGCAGCGACCCCGGGACTAGCGGGTTCTACGAGCAGTACTTC.

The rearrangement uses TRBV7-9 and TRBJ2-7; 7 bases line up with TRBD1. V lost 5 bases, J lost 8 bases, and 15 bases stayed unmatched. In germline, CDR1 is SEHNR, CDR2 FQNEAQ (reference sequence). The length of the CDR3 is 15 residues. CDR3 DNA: TGTGCCAGCAGCGGAGACCGGGACAGACTTACCCAGCAGTACTTC. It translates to CASSGDRDRLTQQYF.

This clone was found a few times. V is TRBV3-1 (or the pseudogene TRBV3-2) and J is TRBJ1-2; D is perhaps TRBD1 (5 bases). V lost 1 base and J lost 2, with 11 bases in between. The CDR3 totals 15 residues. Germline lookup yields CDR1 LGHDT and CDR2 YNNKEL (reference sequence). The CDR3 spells CASSQAGRGNYGYTF. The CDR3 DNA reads TGTGCCAGCAGCCAAGCTGGGAGGGGAAACTATGGCTACACCTTC.

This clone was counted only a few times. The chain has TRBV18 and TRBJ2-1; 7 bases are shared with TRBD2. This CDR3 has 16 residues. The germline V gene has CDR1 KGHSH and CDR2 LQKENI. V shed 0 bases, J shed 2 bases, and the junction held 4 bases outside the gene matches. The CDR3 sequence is CASSPPWAGAYNEQFF. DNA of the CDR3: TGTGCCAGCTCACCACCCTGGGCGGGAGCCTACAATGAGCAGTTCTTC.

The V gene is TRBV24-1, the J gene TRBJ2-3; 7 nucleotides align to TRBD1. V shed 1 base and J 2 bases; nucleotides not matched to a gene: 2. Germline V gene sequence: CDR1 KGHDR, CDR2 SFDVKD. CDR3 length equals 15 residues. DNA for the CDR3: TGTGCCACCAGTGATTTAGGGACAGTCACAGATACGCAGTATTTT. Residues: CATSDLGTVTDTQYF.

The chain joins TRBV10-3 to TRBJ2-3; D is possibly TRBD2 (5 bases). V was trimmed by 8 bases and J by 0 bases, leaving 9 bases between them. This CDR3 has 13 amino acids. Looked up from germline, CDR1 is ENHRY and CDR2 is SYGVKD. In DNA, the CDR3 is TGTGCCATCGAAGCGGAGAGCACAGATACGCAGTATTTT. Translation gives CAIEAESTDTQYF.

The CDR3 nucleotides are TGTGCCAGCAGGCTATGGGGGGGGCCCGATGGCGATGAGCAGTTCTTC. This codes for CASRLWGGPDGDEQFF. The chain couples TRBV3-1 (or the pseudogene TRBV3-2) to TRBJ2-1, with D possibly TRBD2 on 7 matching bases. Germline V gene data show CDR1 as LGHDT and CDR2 as YNNKEL (reference sequence). The V end was cut by 6 bases, the J end by 8 bases, with 23 bases between. The CDR3 sequence is 16 residues long.

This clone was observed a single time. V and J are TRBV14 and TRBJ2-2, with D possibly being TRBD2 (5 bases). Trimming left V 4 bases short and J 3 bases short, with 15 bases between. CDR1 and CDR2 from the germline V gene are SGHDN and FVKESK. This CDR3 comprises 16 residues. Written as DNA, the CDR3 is TGTGCCAGCAGCCTTGCCCGAGGGTGGGACACCGGGGAGCTGTTTTTT. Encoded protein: CASSLARGWDTGELFF.

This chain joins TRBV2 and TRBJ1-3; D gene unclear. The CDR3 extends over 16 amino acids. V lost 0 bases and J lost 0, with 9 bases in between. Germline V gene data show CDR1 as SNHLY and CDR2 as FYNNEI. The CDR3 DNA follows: TGTGCCAGCAGTGAAGCGCGGTCGCGCTCTGGAAACACCATATATTTT. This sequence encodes CASSEARSRSGNTIYF.

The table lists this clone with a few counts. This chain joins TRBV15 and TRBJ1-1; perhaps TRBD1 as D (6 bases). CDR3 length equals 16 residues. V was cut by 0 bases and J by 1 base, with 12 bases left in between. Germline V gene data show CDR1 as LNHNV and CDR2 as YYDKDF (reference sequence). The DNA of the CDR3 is TGTGCCACCAGCAGAGAACAGGGATTCGCGAACACTGAAGCTTTCTTT. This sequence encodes CATSREQGFANTEAFF. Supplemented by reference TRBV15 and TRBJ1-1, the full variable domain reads DAMVIQNPRYQVTQFGKPVTLSCSQTLNHNVMYWYQQKSSQAPKLLFHYYDKDFNNEADTPDNFQSRRPNTSFCFLDIRSPGLGDTAMYLCATSREQGFANTEAFFGQGTRLTVV.

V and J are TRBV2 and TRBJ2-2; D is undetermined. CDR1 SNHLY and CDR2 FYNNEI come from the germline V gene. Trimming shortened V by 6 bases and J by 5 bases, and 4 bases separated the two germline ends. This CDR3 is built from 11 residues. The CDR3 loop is CASRLTGELFF. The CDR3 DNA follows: TGTGCCAGCAGACTAACCGGGGAGCTGTTTTTT.

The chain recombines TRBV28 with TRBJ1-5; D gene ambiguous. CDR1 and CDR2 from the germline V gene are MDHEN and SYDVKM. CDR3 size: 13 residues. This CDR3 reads CGSVYSLNQPQHF. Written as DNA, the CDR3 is TGTGGGTCCGTGTACAGCCTCAATCAGCCCCAGCATTTT.

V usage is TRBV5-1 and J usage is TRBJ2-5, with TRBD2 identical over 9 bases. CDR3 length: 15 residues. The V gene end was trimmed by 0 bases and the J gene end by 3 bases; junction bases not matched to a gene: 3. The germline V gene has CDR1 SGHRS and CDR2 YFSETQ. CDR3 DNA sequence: TGCGCCAGCAGCTTGGTGTTAGCGGGAGAAGAGACCCAGTACTTC. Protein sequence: CASSLVLAGEETQYF.

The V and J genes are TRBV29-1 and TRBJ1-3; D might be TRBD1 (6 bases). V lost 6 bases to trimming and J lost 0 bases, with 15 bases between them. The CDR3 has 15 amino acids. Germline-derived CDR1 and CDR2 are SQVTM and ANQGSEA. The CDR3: CSVWDTGSSGNTIYF. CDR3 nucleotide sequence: TGCAGCGTATGGGACACTGGAAGCTCTGGAAACACCATATATTTT.

The CDR3 reads CASRRSGSGYEQYF. CDR3 sequence (DNA): TGTGCCAGCCGCCGAAGCGGGAGCGGTTACGAGCAGTACTTC. This chain connects TRBV6-6 to TRBJ2-7; 8 nucleotides match TRBD2. From germline, CDR1 is MNHNY and CDR2 SVGAGI (reference sequence). There are 14 residues in the CDR3. V lost 8 bases to trimming and J lost 4 bases; unmatched junction nucleotides: 10.

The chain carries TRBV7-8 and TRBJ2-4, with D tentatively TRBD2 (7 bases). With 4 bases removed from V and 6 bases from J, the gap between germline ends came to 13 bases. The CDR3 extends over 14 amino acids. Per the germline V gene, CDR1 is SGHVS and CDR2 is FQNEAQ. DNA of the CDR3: TGTGCCAGCAGCTACTTAGGGGGGGCAAACATTCAGTACTTC. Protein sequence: CASSYLGGANIQYF.

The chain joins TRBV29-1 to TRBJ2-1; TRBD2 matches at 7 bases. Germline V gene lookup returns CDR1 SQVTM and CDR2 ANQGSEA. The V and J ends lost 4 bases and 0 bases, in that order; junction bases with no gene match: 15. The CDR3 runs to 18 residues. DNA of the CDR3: TGCAGCGTTGCGGGGGGTTTAGCGGGCCCTGACTCCTACAATGAGCAGTTCTTC. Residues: CSVAGGLAGPDSYNEQFF.

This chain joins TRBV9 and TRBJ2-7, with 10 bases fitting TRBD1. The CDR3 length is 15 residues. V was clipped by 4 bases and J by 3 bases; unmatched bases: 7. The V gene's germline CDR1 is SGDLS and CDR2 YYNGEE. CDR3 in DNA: TGTGCCAGCAGCCCGCGACAGGGGGCGGACTACGAGCAGTACTTC. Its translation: CASSPRQGADYEQYF.